Shown below are 32 T cell receptor beta chains from a single sample sequenced in a study of identical twins (dated by TCRdb to about 2016). Library preparation used 5' RACE. Reads for this sample came from an Illumina HiSeq 2000. TCRdb reworked the public reads: Q25 trimming with fastp, MiXCR clone assembly, productive beta chains retained. When rows share a CDR3 protein, they turn into one entry using the most common DNA and genes. For this sample there are about 920,000 distinct CDR3 sequences; roughly an eighth appear just once. Of the sample, 1.5% to 2% is held by the ten largest clones. This same sample was also taken into another study, of yellow fever vaccine responses in identical twins.

Specimen: PBMCs. These receptors were taken from a woman in her late teens or twenties in good health.

This clonotype was recorded at least ten times. The CDR3 sequence is CASSLDFPGYNEQFF. CDR3 sequence (DNA): TGTGCCAGCAGTTTAGATTTTCCAGGCTACAATGAGCAGTTCTTC. J is TRBJ2-1 and V is TRBV12-3 or TRBV12-4; D remains unclear. V gave up 1 base and J gave up 3 bases, with 10 bases separating them. This CDR3 region has 15 residues.

The chain recombines TRBV7-8 with TRBJ2-7; D uncertain. Trimming shortened V by 3 bases and J by 2 bases, and 17 bases separated the two germline ends. Germline lookup yields CDR1 SGHVS and CDR2 FQNEAQ. This CDR3 is built from 16 residues. CDR3 loop: CASSLGSGFTPYEQYV. DNA for the CDR3: TGTGCCAGCAGCTTGGGCTCGGGTTTTACACCCTACGAGCAGTACGTC.

The V gene is TRBV19, the J gene TRBJ2-1; D call uncertain. Germline lookup yields CDR1 LNHDA and CDR2 SQIVND (reference sequence). This CDR3 is built from 16 residues. Trimming removed 0 bases from V and 0 bases from J, with 9 bases in between. This CDR3 is CASSIERESSYNEQFF. The CDR3 DNA sequence: TGTGCCAGTAGTATAGAGAGAGAAAGCTCCTACAATGAGCAGTTCTTC.

This clonotype was counted between two and nine times. The V and J genes are TRBV7-2 and TRBJ2-1; TRBD2 matches 7 bases. Germline CDR1 SGHTA, CDR2 FQGNSA. This CDR3 is 15 amino acids long. The V gene end was trimmed by 1 base and the J gene end by 6 bases; junction bases not matched to a gene: 6. The CDR3 region has the DNA TGTGCCAGCAGCTTAGTTCGGGGGGTTTCCAATGAGCAGTTCTTC. Translating it yields CASSLVRGVSNEQFF.

This clonotype showed up just a few times. This sequence joins TRBV3-1 and TRBJ2-1, with 9 positions matching TRBD2. Germline V gene sequence: CDR1 LGHDT, CDR2 YNNKEL (reference sequence). This CDR3 is built from 18 residues. The V segment lost 5 bases and the J segment 9 bases; nucleotides outside the gene matches: 20. The CDR3 bases are TGTGCCAGCAGCTCCCCGGGAGAGACTAGCGGTCGACGTGGTGAGCAGTTCTTC. Translation: CASSSPGETSGRRGEQFF.

This clonotype has more than one count but fewer than ten. The chain couples TRBV3-1 to TRBJ1-5; no clear D gene. With 2 bases removed from V and 4 bases from J, the gap between germline ends came to 9 bases. In germline, CDR1 is LGHDT, CDR2 YNNKEL (reference sequence). The CDR3 has 14 residues. The DNA of the CDR3 is TGTGCCAGCAGCCAATATCTCAGAAATCAGCCCCAGCATTTT. Protein: CASSQYLRNQPQHF.

The rearrangement links TRBV3-1 to TRBJ1-6; D remains ambiguous. This CDR3 has 12 amino acids. Trimming took off 0 bases at V and 11 bases at J, with 5 bases between the two ends. Germline V gives CDR1 LGHDT, CDR2 YNNKEL (reference sequence). CDR3 sequence reads: CASSQESAPLHF. The CDR3, as DNA: TGTGCCAGCAGCCAAGAATCGGCACCCCTCCACTTT. Full variable domain (outside the CDR3, taken from reference TRBV3-1 and TRBJ1-6): DTAVSQTPKYLVTQMGNDKSIKCEQNLGHDTMYWYKQDSKKFLKIMFSYNNKELIINETVPNRFSPKSPDKAHLNLHINSLELGDSAVYFCASSQESAPLHFGNGTRLTVT.

This clonotype was picked up a small number of times. V gene TRBV5-1 combines with J gene TRBJ2-7; D could derive from TRBD1 or TRBD2 (5 bases each). The germline gives CDR1 SGHRS, CDR2 YFSETQ. The CDR3 is 13 amino acids. Trimming stripped 4 bases from V and 5 bases from J, with 13 bases between. This chain's CDR3 is CASSDEGTHEQYF. The DNA of the CDR3 is TGCGCCAGCAGCGATGAGGGGACCCACGAGCAGTACTTC.

In regard to this clonotype: The CDR3 does not end in the conserved phenylalanine or tryptophan, so this is likely a read error. This rearrangement joins TRBV2 to TRBJ2-1; 13 bases align to TRBD2. CDR1 and CDR2 from the germline V gene are SNHLY and FYNNEI. V dropped 6 bases and J dropped 8; count of bases not matched to a gene: 4. The CDR3 spans 14 residues. The CDR3, as DNA: TGTGCCAGCAGCAGGACTAGCGGGAGTGATGAGCAGTTCCTC. This translates into CASSRTSGSDEQFL.

The J gene is TRBJ2-6, the V gene TRBV3-1; D gene uncertain. The germline V gene has CDR1 LGHDT and CDR2 YNNKEL (reference sequence). V lost 2 bases, J lost 2 bases, and 13 bases lay in between. The CDR3 extends over 17 amino acids. CDR3 loop: CASSQMGFPAGANVLTF. Here the CDR3 DNA reads TGTGCCAGCAGCCAAATGGGGTTCCCGGCTGGGGCCAACGTCCTGACTTTC.

The chain carries TRBV20-1 and TRBJ2-3; D tentatively reads TRBD1 or TRBD2 (5 bases each). Germline V gene data show CDR1 as DFQATT and CDR2 as SNEGSKA (reference sequence). The CDR3 totals 15 residues. V dropped 3 bases and J dropped 3 bases, with 16 bases sitting between them. CDR3 residues: CSASGTPVMTDTQYF. The CDR3 coding sequence is TGCAGTGCTAGCGGGACCCCAGTGATGACAGATACGCAGTATTTT.

Regarding this clonotype: A much larger clone differs by one base, so this may be a read error. CDR3 sequence (DNA): TGCGCCAGCTGCTTCTCGGGACACCTGAACACTGAAGCTTTCTTT. It codes for CASCFSGHLNTEAFF. The chain links TRBV5-1 to TRBJ1-1, with D perhaps TRBD1 (6 bases). The length of the CDR3 is 15 residues. The germline V gene encodes CDR1 SGHRS and CDR2 YFSETQ.

This clonotype was detected only a few times. The chain combines TRBV27 with TRBJ2-1; D is tentatively TRBD1 or TRBD2 (6 bases each). CDR1 is MNHEY and CDR2 is SMNVEV in the germline V gene (reference sequence). V lost 4 bases, J lost 6 bases, and 22 bases lay in between. This CDR3 contains 17 residues. The chain's CDR3 is CASSSPLGGMRPNEQFF. CDR3 DNA sequence: TGTGCCAGCAGTTCCCCTCTAGGGGGGATGAGGCCCAATGAGCAGTTCTTC.

This chain connects TRBV20-1 to TRBJ1-4; 7 bases fit TRBD1. Trimming cost V 3 bases and J 7 bases; bases outside gene matches: 5. There are 13 residues in the CDR3. Germline assignment: CDR1 DFQATT and CDR2 SNEGSKA (reference sequence). The CDR3 DNA follows: TGCAGTGCTAGCCAGACAGGGCTTGAAAAACTGTTTTTT. Residues: CSASQTGLEKLFF.

Written as DNA, the CDR3 is TGTGCCACCACCCAACCCCAGGGGTTTAGAACAGATACGCAGTATTTT. Translation gives CATTQPQGFRTDTQYF. V gene TRBV24-1 combines with J gene TRBJ2-3; the D gene is possibly TRBD1 (6 bases). CDR1 is KGHDR, CDR2 SFDVKD, per germline. Trimming took off 8 bases at V and 3 bases at J, with 20 bases between the two ends. CDR3 length equals 16 residues.

The V gene is TRBV6-1, the J gene TRBJ2-1, with TRBD1 identical over 9 bases. The CDR3 extends over 15 amino acids. J was trimmed by 5 bases and V by 6 bases; bases with no gene match: 8. Germline-derived CDR1 and CDR2 are MNHNS and SASEGT. The CDR3 nucleotides are TGTGCCAGCAGAACGACAGGGGGAATGGACAATGAGCAGTTCTTC. Residues: CASRTTGGMDNEQFF.

The V and J genes are TRBV19 and TRBJ1-3; D might be TRBD1 (6 bases). Germline V CDR1 and CDR2: LNHDA, SQIVND (reference sequence). Trimming took 3 bases from V and 0 from J, leaving 18 bases between them. CDR3 size: 18 residues. The CDR3 DNA is TGTGCCAGTAGTATTTCCCCCGGGACACCGACCTCTGGAAACACCATATATTTT. It encodes CASSISPGTPTSGNTIYF.

This clonotype occurred a few times. The chain carries TRBV24-1 and TRBJ2-1, with 13 bases that match TRBD2. V lost 3 bases, J lost 5 bases, and 6 bases stayed unmatched. The CDR3 extends over 17 amino acids. In germline, CDR1 is KGHDR, CDR2 SFDVKD. This chain's CDR3 is CATSDPGLAGIDNEQFF. The CDR3 nucleotides read TGTGCCACCAGTGATCCGGGACTAGCGGGAATAGACAATGAGCAGTTCTTC.

The chain joins TRBV29-1 to TRBJ2-7, with 9 bases fitting TRBD2. After removal of 4 bases from V and 4 bases from J, the junction contained 5 bases not matched to a gene. Germline-derived CDR1 and CDR2 are SQVTM and ANQGSEA. The CDR3 loop spans 13 amino acids. CDR3 amino acids: CSVGELAGYEQYF. CDR3 nucleotide sequence: TGCAGCGTTGGAGAGCTAGCGGGGTACGAGCAGTACTTC.

J is TRBJ2-7 and V is TRBV20-1; TRBD1 matches 11 bases. The ends lost 2 bases at V and 4 bases at J; junction bases unmatched: 4. Germline V gene data show CDR1 as DFQATT and CDR2 as SNEGSKA (reference sequence). The CDR3 loop spans 14 amino acids. The CDR3 region has the DNA TGCAGTGCTAGACGGACAGGGGGCCTTTACGAGCAGTACTTC. Protein sequence: CSARRTGGLYEQYF.

This clonotype was seen more than once but under ten times. The rearrangement joins TRBV10-2 to TRBJ2-3; D gene ambiguous. This CDR3 has 16 amino acids. Germline loops: CDR1 WSHSY, CDR2 SAAADI. V dropped 6 bases and J dropped 1 base, with 17 bases sitting between them. In nucleotides, the CDR3 is TGCGCCAGCAGCACGATGGGCATCGAGGGCACAGATACGCAGTATTTT. Translating it yields CASSTMGIEGTDTQYF.

This clonotype has just a few counts. V gene TRBV12-3 or TRBV12-4 combines with J gene TRBJ1-1; D may be TRBD1 (5 bases). The CDR3 runs to 13 residues. The V and J ends lost 7 bases and 4 bases respectively, with 13 bases between them. The CDR3 coding sequence is TGTGCCAGCACTCCTAGGGGTAGCACTGAAGCTTTCTTT. Its protein is CASTPRGSTEAFF.

V and J are TRBV5-8 and TRBJ1-5; 7 nucleotides align to TRBD1. Germline V gene sequence: CDR1 SGHTS, CDR2 YDEGEE. The V and J ends lost 5 bases and 1 base, in that order; junction bases with no gene match: 6. This CDR3 contains 15 residues. CDR3 nucleotides: TGTGCCAGCAGTCACTGGACAGGAAGCAATCAGCCCCAGCATTTT. Translated: CASSHWTGSNQPQHF.

The sample holds many counts of this clonotype. CDR3 in amino acids: CSASEGLAAEQYF. The CDR3 DNA reads as TGCAGTGCTAGCGAGGGACTAGCGGCCGAGCAGTACTTC. V and J are TRBV20-1 and TRBJ2-7, with 11 bases aligning to TRBD2. V shed 3 bases and J 6 bases; nucleotides not matched to a gene: 4. Germline CDR1 and CDR2: DFQATT and SNEGSKA (reference sequence). The CDR3 sequence is 13 residues long.

The rearrangement joins TRBV24-1 to TRBJ2-5, with D unclear. The CDR3 length is 12 residues. Germline V CDR1 and CDR2: KGHDR, SFDVKD. Trimming shortened V by 0 bases and J by 5 bases, and 3 bases separated the two germline ends. The CDR3 sequence is CATSDLRETQYF. Here the CDR3 DNA reads TGTGCCACCAGTGATTTGCGTGAGACCCAGTACTTC.

This clonotype was recorded at least ten times. V usage is TRBV12-3 or TRBV12-4 and J usage is TRBJ2-7; TRBD2 matches at 10 bases. Trimming at V came to 5 bases and at J to 9 bases, leaving 10 bases not matched to a gene. The CDR3 is made up of 14 amino acids. The CDR3 is CASSHAGTSAAQYF. In DNA form, the CDR3 reads TGTGCCAGCAGTCACGCCGGGACTAGCGCTGCGCAGTACTTC.

The CDR3 nucleotides read TGTGCCAGCAGTTTTTCAGATACCTCCACAGATACGCAGTATTTT. Its protein product is CASSFSDTSTDTQYF. V usage is TRBV28 and J usage is TRBJ2-3; D unclear. The germline CDR1 and CDR2 sequences are MDHEN and SYDVKM. The V and J ends lost 3 bases and 2 bases respectively, with 12 bases between them. This CDR3 spans 15 amino acids. The variable domain in full, completed from reference TRBV28 and TRBJ2-3, reads DVKVTQSSRYLVKRTGEKVFLECVQDMDHENMFWYRQDPGLGLRLIYFSYDVKMKEKGDIPEGYSVSREKKERFSLILESASTNQTSMYLCASSFSDTSTDTQYFGPGTRLTVL.

Ten or more counts support this clonotype. The rearrangement joins TRBV12-3 or TRBV12-4 to TRBJ1-1, with unresolved D. V lost 7 bases and J lost 0, with 12 bases in between. The CDR3 length is 14 residues. Here the CDR3 reads CASTTLGLNTEAFF. The CDR3 nucleotides are TGTGCCAGCACCACCCTGGGGTTGAACACTGAAGCTTTCTTT.

V usage is TRBV12-3 or TRBV12-4 and J usage is TRBJ1-1; no reliable D call. V lost 8 bases to trimming and J lost 5 bases, with 9 bases between them. The CDR3 loop spans 11 amino acids. The CDR3 region has the DNA TGTGCCAGCCAAGGGTTTACTGAAGCTTTCTTT. It codes for CASQGFTEAFF.

The genes are TRBV5-1 and TRBJ2-1; 8 bases map to TRBD2. The germline gives CDR1 SGHRS, CDR2 YFSETQ. V lost 0 bases and J lost 4; bases outside the gene matches: 6. The CDR3 sequence is 16 residues long. The CDR3 sequence is CASSLGGGRRYNEQFF. The CDR3 nucleotides are TGCGCCAGCAGCTTGGGCGGGGGGCGGAGGTACAATGAGCAGTTCTTC.

V usage is TRBV12-5 and J usage is TRBJ2-1, with 7 nucleotides matching TRBD1. Germline V lookup: CDR1 LGHNT, CDR2 FRNRAP. The CDR3 is 15 amino acids. J was trimmed by 7 bases and V by 1 base; bases with no gene match: 7. The CDR3 DNA follows: TGTGCTAGTGGTTTGGGACAACAGGGGATGAATGAGCAGTTCTTC. It encodes CASGLGQQGMNEQFF.

This clonotype came up a few times. The genes are TRBV20-1 and TRBJ2-7; D may be TRBD1 or TRBD2 (5 bases each). This CDR3 contains 11 residues. V was pared by 5 bases and J by 3 bases, with 8 bases between. Germline V gene lookup returns CDR1 DFQATT and CDR2 SNEGSKA (reference sequence). CDR3 sequence: CSAGTYYEQYV. As DNA, the CDR3 is TGCAGTGCTGGGACGTACTACGAGCAGTACGTC.